This T cell receptor beta chain was captured in a study of beta chain features in type 1 diabetes. Turning to the study itself: Examination of sorted cells across all samples involved over 85,000,000 cells.

Isolated RNA was reverse transcribed in full, so expressed TCRB transcripts were sequenced. Naive, central memory and regulatory T cell samples averaged around 3.3 million reads. Sequenced by immunoSEQ multiplex PCR; TCRdb stores in-frame clones only, minus some. Here the sample spans more than 300,000 clones, 6.5% to 10% being singletons. General study results and limits: The influence of HLA type on TCRB rearrangement stayed undetermined.

Regarding this clone: Its antigen is unidentified.

The germline V and J ends were trimmed by 7 bases and 7 bases, with 13 bases remaining between them. CDR1 and CDR2 from the germline V gene are SNHLY and FYNNEI. CDR3 length equals 12 residues. The specimen sequenced was central memory CD4+ T cells from blood. The chain carries TRBV2 and TRBJ1-1, with D maybe TRBD1 (6 bases). This TCR came from a woman between 18 and 29 years old in good health. The DNA for the CDR3 is TGTGCCAGCAAATACGACAGGCTTGAAGCTTTCTTT. This gives the protein CASKYDRLEAFF.